Listed below are T cell receptor beta chains from one sample, sequenced in a study of blood T cell repertoires in COVID-19. Some clones are missing from TCRdb's copy, which holds only in-frame ones; the method was immunoSEQ multiplex PCR. The sample gives about 200,000 clones, about nine tenths of which show up once; about 1.3% is in the top ten. Sequencing was performed on PBMCs or T cells enriched from blood (not recorded which). These TCRs come from a man aged 25-40 years who had recovered from COVID-19. The CDR3 runs from the conserved cysteine through the conserved F or W. Each record gives: D gene, V gene, J gene, CDR3 protein, CDR3 DNA. A D gene is named only where the DNA matches it firmly.

.	TRBV19	TRBJ2-4	CASSRGRQEISKNIQYF	TGTGCCAGTAGTAGGGGAAGACAGGAGATCTCCAAAAACATTCAGTACTTC
TRBD2	TRBV24-1	TRBJ2-7	CATSDSGLAGGYEQYF	TGTGCCACCAGTGATAGTGGACTAGCGGGAGGTTACGAGCAGTACTTC
.	TRBV11-3	TRBJ2-5	CASSLGGSGETQYF	TGTGCCAGCAGCTTAGGTGGGAGCGGCGAGACCCAGTACTTC
.	TRBV6-2/TRBV6-3	TRBJ2-3	CASSASRSTDTQYF	TGTGCCAGCAGCGCTAGCCGTAGCACAGATACGCAGTATTTT
.	TRBV21-1	TRBJ2-1	CAKNLGGRASYNEQFF	TGTGCCAAAAATCTGGGCGGGAGGGCGTCCTACAATGAGCAGTTCTTC
TRBD2	TRBV9	TRBJ2-2	CASTSGRTNANTGELFF	TGTGCCAGCACTAGCGGGAGGACGAACGCGAACACCGGGGAGCTGTTTTTT
TRBD1	TRBV7-2	TRBJ2-1	CASSLGTGRYNEQFF	TGTGCCAGCAGCTTAGGGACAGGGCGATACAATGAGCAGTTCTTC
TRBD2	TRBV7-2	TRBJ2-3	CASSLTRTSGRTSDTQYF	TGTGCCAGCAGCTTGACAAGGACTAGCGGGAGGACATCAGATACGCAGTATTTT
TRBD1	TRBV9	TRBJ1-2	CASSVGQGDNYGYTF	TGTGCCAGCAGCGTAGGGCAGGGGGATAACTATGGCTACACCTTC
TRBD2	TRBV19	TRBJ2-1	CASTPKKIAGGFINEQFF	TGTGCCAGTACCCCTAAAAAAATAGCGGGGGGGTTTATCAATGAGCAGTTCTTC
TRBD2	TRBV6-6	TRBJ2-1	CASSYSSSGVYNEQFF	TGTGCCAGCAGTTACTCATCTAGCGGGGTATACAATGAGCAGTTCTTC
.	TRBV27	TRBJ1-1	CASSWAGRGNTEAFF	TGTGCCAGCAGTTGGGCAGGAAGGGGAAACACTGAAGCTTTCTTT
.	TRBV7-6	TRBJ2-7	CASSSPMGANVQYF	TGTGCCAGCAGCTCCCCTATGGGGGCAAATGTGCAGTACTTC
.	TRBV25-1	TRBJ2-1	CASSESSGDPRGEQFF	TGTGCCAGCAGTGAGTCCAGCGGGGACCCCAGGGGTGAGCAGTTCTTC
.	TRBV19	TRBJ2-1	CASSPQGSSYNEQFF	TGTGCCAGTAGTCCACAGGGAAGCTCCTACAATGAGCAGTTCTTC
.	TRBV28	TRBJ1-5	CASSRGDTSNQPQHF	TGTGCCAGCAGCCGGGGGGACACTAGCAATCAGCCCCAGCATTTT
.	TRBV11-2	TRBJ1-6	CASSLTGNSPLHF	TGTGCCAGCAGCTTAACAGGGAATTCACCCCTCCACTTT